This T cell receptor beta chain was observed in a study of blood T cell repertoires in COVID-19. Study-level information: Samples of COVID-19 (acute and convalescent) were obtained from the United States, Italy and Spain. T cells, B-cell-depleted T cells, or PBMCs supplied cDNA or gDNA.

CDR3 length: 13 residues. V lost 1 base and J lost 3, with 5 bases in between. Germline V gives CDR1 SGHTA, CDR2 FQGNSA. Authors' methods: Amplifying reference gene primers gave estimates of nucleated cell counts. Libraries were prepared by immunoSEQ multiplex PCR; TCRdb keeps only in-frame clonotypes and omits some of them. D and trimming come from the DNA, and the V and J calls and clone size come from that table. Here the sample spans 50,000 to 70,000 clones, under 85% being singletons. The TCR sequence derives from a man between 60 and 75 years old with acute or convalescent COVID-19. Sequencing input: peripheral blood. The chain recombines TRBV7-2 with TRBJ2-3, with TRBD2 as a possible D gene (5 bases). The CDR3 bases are TGTGCCAGCAGCTTAGAGCGGACAGATACGCAGTATTTT. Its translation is CASSLERTDTQYF.